One sample yielded the 27 T cell receptor beta chains listed below, sequenced in a study of molecular identifiers for immune sequencing clone quantification. TCRdb processed the PCR reads anew with MiXCR; each CDR3 protein has one entry. The profile covers about 300,000 distinct CDR3 sequences, with about 20% appearing a single time and about 0.81% taken by the ten largest. Sequences were obtained from naive CD8+ T cells from blood, with Jurkat cell RNA spiked in. Described subset: FACS-sorted CD8+CD4-CCR7+CD45RA+ naive T cells. These receptors were collected from a human donor in good health. Some libraries in this study had Jurkat cell RNA spiked in.

In its sample, this clonotype was seen many times. The V and J genes are TRBV7-2 and TRBJ1-5, with unresolved D. This CDR3 is built from 11 residues. Germline V gene lookup returns CDR1 SGHTA and CDR2 FQGNSA. Trimming took 9 bases from V and 7 from J, leaving 10 bases between them. DNA for the CDR3: TGTGCCAGATGGCATGGGCAGCCCCAGCATTTT. Translated: CARWHGQPQHF.

In this sample, this clonotype turned up many times. V usage is TRBV4-1 and J usage is TRBJ2-7; D not resolved. Germline V gives CDR1 MGHRA, CDR2 YSYEKL. The V and J ends lost 0 bases and 3 bases respectively, with 12 bases between them. The CDR3 consists of 15 residues. CDR3 nucleotide sequence: TGCGCCAGCAGCCAAGAACATTTATCCAGCTACGAGCAGTACTTC. It yields the protein CASSQEHLSSYEQYF.

The chain employs TRBV19 and TRBJ2-7, with TRBD2 as a possible D gene (5 bases). Germline loops: CDR1 LNHDA, CDR2 SQIVND (reference sequence). CDR3 length: 13 residues. The V end was cut by 3 bases, the J end by 6 bases, with 12 bases between. The CDR3 DNA sequence: TGTGCCAGTAGTATCGGGGTCCCGGGCGAGCAGTACTTC. It is translated as CASSIGVPGEQYF.

In its sample, this clonotype was seen many times. A junction end diverges from the germline sequence, so it may reflect a read error. The chain joins TRBV7-6 to TRBJ1-2; the D is unclear. Germline values: CDR1 SGHVS, CDR2 FNYEAQ. CDR3 length: 13 residues. In nucleotides, the CDR3 is TGTGCCAGCAGCTTAGGTGCCAGTTCGTTCCCCGACTTC. The encoded protein is CASSLGASSFPDF.

This clonotype came up many times. The chain is built from TRBV4-3 and TRBJ1-2; D unresolved. V was clipped by 1 base and J by 4 bases, with 10 bases between them. The CDR3 consists of 14 residues. Germline V gives CDR1 LGHNA, CDR2 YSLEER. CDR3 DNA: TGCGCCAGCAGCCAAGGCGAACCATTCTATGGCTACACCTTC. This sequence encodes CASSQGEPFYGYTF.

This clonotype was seen at least ten times. The chain couples TRBV13 to TRBJ2-6; D not certain. V was shortened by 5 bases and J by 0 bases, with 8 bases between the two germline ends. Looked up from germline, CDR1 is PRHDT and CDR2 is FYEKMQ (reference sequence). The CDR3 is 15 amino acids. CDR3 in DNA: TGTGCCAGCAGCCCCCGGACCTCTGGGGCCAACGTCCTGACTTTC. It translates to CASSPRTSGANVLTF. Variable domain in full (rest from reference TRBV13 and TRBJ2-6): AAGVIQSPRHLIKEKRETATLKCYPIPRHDTVYWYQQGPGQDPQFLISFYEKMQSDKGSIPDRFSAQQFSDYHSELNMSSLELGDSALYFCASSPRTSGANVLTFGAGSRLTVL.

In its sample, this clonotype was seen a few times. With a much larger clone just one base away, this may be a read error. The CDR3 DNA reads as TGCGCCAGCAGCTTGGTAGCCCGCCCAGCGGACAGCTACGAGCAGTACTTC. Translated: CASSLVARPADSYEQYF. This chain links TRBV5-1 with TRBJ2-7, with D perhaps TRBD1 (6 bases). Germline V gene lookup returns CDR1 SGHRS and CDR2 YFSETQ. With 0 bases removed from V and 3 bases from J, the gap between germline ends came to 19 bases. This CDR3 contains 17 residues.

This clonotype was found a few times. The rearrangement joins TRBV5-5 to TRBJ2-3; D gene uncertain. Looked up from germline, CDR1 is SGHKS and CDR2 is YYEKEE (reference sequence). V lost 5 bases and J lost 0, with 13 bases in between. CDR3 length: 15 residues. This CDR3 is CASSEEDSSTDTQYF. Written as DNA, the CDR3 is TGTGCCAGCAGTGAGGAAGATTCTAGCACAGATACGCAGTATTTT.

Comment on this clonotype: The conserved phenylalanine or tryptophan normally closing the CDR3 is absent here, so this likely arose from a read error. V is TRBV20-1 and J is TRBJ2-7; maybe TRBD2 (6 bases). The germline V and J ends were trimmed by 3 bases and 4 bases, with 10 bases remaining between them. Germline V gene lookup returns CDR1 DFQATT and CDR2 SNEGSKA (reference sequence). This CDR3 has 12 residues. The CDR3 region has the DNA TGCAGTGCTAGGGACTACCAATACGAGCAGTACCTC. Its translation is CSARDYQYEQYL.

This clonotype was recorded at least ten times. V usage is TRBV12-3 or TRBV12-4 and J usage is TRBJ1-5, with TRBD1 matching over 9 bases. This CDR3 contains 17 residues. The trim removed 7 bases at V and 0 bases at J, leaving 10 bases unmatched. CDR3 sequence: CASTKTGGPYSNQPQHF. DNA of the CDR3: TGTGCCAGCACCAAGACAGGGGGTCCCTATAGCAATCAGCCCCAGCATTTT.

CDR3: CSASGPGPNTGELFF. DNA of the CDR3: TGCAGTGCCAGCGGACCAGGGCCGAACACCGGGGAGCTGTTTTTT. The V call is TRBV20-1, the J call TRBJ2-2; the D gene could be TRBD1 or TRBD2 (5 bases each). This CDR3 is built from 15 residues. Germline-derived CDR1 and CDR2 are DFQATT and SNEGSKA (reference sequence). V gave up 6 bases and J gave up 0 bases, with 14 bases separating them.

About this clonotype: Possible read error: a much larger clone is one base away. The chain is built from TRBV7-9 and TRBJ1-2, with D unresolved. The CDR3 is 15 amino acids. V was cut by 3 bases and J by 4 bases, with 15 bases left in between. Germline V gives CDR1 SEHNR, CDR2 FQNEAQ (reference sequence). CDR3 DNA sequence: TGTGCCAGCAGCTTGTTATTGGAAGTTAGCTATGGCTACACCTTC. Residues: CASSLLLEVSYGYTF.

This clonotype was seen only once. At one of its ends the junction is not consistent with the germline gene, which may arise from a read error. This chain uses TRBV4-3 with TRBJ1-1; D unresolved. The CDR3 has 13 amino acids. The germline gives CDR1 LGHNA, CDR2 YSLEER. The CDR3 is CASSETSGTEASF. The CDR3 region has the DNA TGCGCCAGCAGCGAGACGAGCGGCACCGAAGCTTCCTTT.

Turning to this clonotype: Relative to the germline gene, one junction end is altered; a read error may explain this. The chain uses TRBV7-9 and TRBJ2-2, with TRBD2 matching 7 bases. In germline, CDR1 is SEHNR, CDR2 FQNEAQ (reference sequence). This CDR3 has 16 residues. The DNA for the CDR3 is TGTGCCGGCAGCTTAGAGCCTAGCGGAAACACCGGGGAGCTGTTTTTT. Residues: CAGSLEPSGNTGELFF.

This clonotype appeared many times. This chain links TRBV6-1 with TRBJ2-3, with D possibly matching TRBD2 (7 bases). CDR1 is MNHNS, CDR2 SASEGT, per germline. The CDR3 contains 17 residues. Trimming stripped 3 bases from V and 1 base from J, with 17 bases between. The CDR3 DNA is TGTGCCAGCAGTGACCGGAGGGCGGGGGCGCGCACAGATACGCAGTATTTT. As protein: CASSDRRAGARTDTQYF.

Concerning this clonotype itself: Compared with germline, one end of the junction differs, possibly owing to a read error. The CDR3 loop is CVSSQDSRTLNTEAFF. CDR3 coding DNA: TGCGTCAGCAGCCAAGATAGCAGGACCTTGAACACTGAAGCTTTCTTT. The chain carries TRBV4-3 and TRBJ1-1; D remains unclear. The CDR3 spans 16 residues. The germline V gene encodes CDR1 LGHNA and CDR2 YSLEER.

This clonotype occurred many times. The chain couples TRBV29-1 to TRBJ2-5; possibly TRBD1 for D (5 bases). CDR3 length: 13 residues. The V end was cut by 6 bases, the J end by 3 bases, with 14 bases between. Germline CDR1 reads SQVTM; CDR2 reads ANQGSEA. The CDR3 coding sequence is TGCAGCGTCCCTCCCCAGGGTAAAGAGACCCAGTACTTC. Protein: CSVPPQGKETQYF.

The chain recombines TRBV6-2 or TRBV6-3 with TRBJ2-7, with TRBD1 matching over 8 bases. With 2 bases clipped from V and 5 bases from J, the junction kept 5 bases outside the gene matches. Germline CDR1 reads MNHEY; CDR2 reads SVGEGT. The CDR3 is 14 amino acids. CDR3 region: CASSYGQGVHEQYF. CDR3 coding DNA: TGTGCCAGCAGTTACGGACAGGGTGTTCACGAGCAGTACTTC.

Remarks on this clonotype: Just one base apart from a much larger clone, this may be a read error. This chain's CDR3 is CASSRAGLAGAVYEQHF. CDR3 DNA: TGTGCCAGCAGCCGGGCAGGACTAGCGGGAGCGGTGTACGAGCAGCACTTC. This rearrangement joins TRBV5-3 to TRBJ2-7, with 13 positions matching TRBD2. TRBV5-3 counts as an open reading frame of uncertain function. This CDR3 comprises 17 residues.

The chain is built from TRBV6-2 or TRBV6-3 and TRBJ2-3; TRBD2 agrees at 11 bases. Germline V gene sequence: CDR1 MNHEY, CDR2 SVGEGT. V shed 7 bases, J shed 6 bases, and the junction held 12 bases outside the gene matches. The CDR3 loop spans 16 amino acids. The CDR3 DNA reads TGTGCCAGCAACGTCCTCCTAGCGGGGGGCGCGGATACGCAGTATTTT. Translation: CASNVLLAGGADTQYF.

This clonotype has ten or more counts. This chain connects TRBV30 to TRBJ2-7, with unresolved D. The CDR3 sequence is 12 residues long. Germline CDR1 GTSNPN, CDR2 SVGIG (reference sequence). V lost 5 bases to trimming and J lost 2 bases, with 10 bases between them. The CDR3 sequence: CAWGPAAYEQYF. The CDR3 DNA reads as TGTGCCTGGGGGCCAGCAGCCTACGAGCAGTACTTC. The complete variable domain, with remaining parts taken from reference TRBV30 and TRBJ2-7, reads SQTIHQWPATLVQPVGSPLSLECTVEGTSNPNLYWYRQAAGRGLQLLFYSVGIGQISSEVPQNLSASRPQDRQFILSSKKLLLSDSGFYLCAWGPAAYEQYFGPGTRLTVT.

As concerns this clonotype: A much larger clone lies one base from this, so it may be a read error. The chain is built from TRBV20-1 and TRBJ2-2; D is possibly TRBD2 (5 bases). The V and J ends lost 5 bases and 3 bases respectively, with 16 bases between them. CDR1 DFQATT and CDR2 SNEGSKA come from the germline V gene (reference sequence). This CDR3 region has 15 residues. This CDR3 is CSAGVARGYTGELFF. CDR3 DNA sequence: TGCAGTGCTGGAGTCGCACGGGGATACACCGGGGAGCTGTTTTTT.

In its sample, this clonotype was seen many times. The chain uses TRBV2 and TRBJ2-1; 7 nucleotides agree with TRBD2. Trimming at V came to 11 bases and at J to 2 bases, leaving 6 bases not matched to a gene. The CDR3 is made up of 13 amino acids. The V gene's germline CDR1 is SNHLY and CDR2 FYNNEI. This chain's CDR3 is CAAGERAYNEQFF. DNA for the CDR3: TGTGCCGCGGGAGAACGCGCCTACAATGAGCAGTTCTTC.

A few counts support this clonotype. The chain has TRBV4-3 and TRBJ2-7; TRBD2 matches 10 bases. V lost 1 base, J lost 2 bases, and 2 bases stayed unmatched. The CDR3 length is 15 residues. Germline V CDR1 and CDR2: LGHNA, YSLEER. The CDR3 DNA sequence: TGCGCCAGCAGCCAAGGGACTAGCGGCCCCTACGAGCAGTACTTC. Its translation is CASSQGTSGPYEQYF.

This chain uses TRBV10-3 with TRBJ1-2; D may be TRBD1 (5 bases). Germline CDR1 ENHRY, CDR2 SYGVKD. Trimming removed 5 bases from V and 6 bases from J, with 16 bases in between. The CDR3 has 14 residues. CDR3 sequence (DNA): TGTGCCATCAGTCACCCAGACAGAGGCAATGGCTACACCTTC. The encoded protein is CAISHPDRGNGYTF.

J is TRBJ1-1 and V is TRBV4-3, with a weak D call TRBD1 (6 bases). In germline, CDR1 is LGHNA, CDR2 YSLEER. The ends were cut back, 0 bases at V and 3 bases at J, with 14 bases in the middle. This CDR3 is 16 amino acids long. The CDR3 DNA is TGCGCCAGCAGCCAAGAGCGAGGACAGCCATACACTGAAGCTTTCTTT. This codes for CASSQERGQPYTEAFF.

This clonotype has at least ten counts. CDR3 sequence: CASSTRPNSYEQYF. The CDR3 DNA follows: TGTGCCAGCAGTACCCGACCAAACTCCTACGAGCAGTACTTC. The chain joins TRBV28 to TRBJ2-7; D remains ambiguous. V was cut by 5 bases and J by 0 bases, with 11 bases left in between. The length of the CDR3 is 14 residues. The germline V gene has CDR1 MDHEN and CDR2 SYDVKM.